A selection of T cell receptor beta chains follows, all from one sample in a study of blood T cell repertoires in COVID-19. Sequencing used immunoSEQ multiplex PCR; TCRdb keeps in-frame clones, though not all of them. The table lists roughly 65,000 clones, roughly 73% of them singletons, with over 45% in the top ten. The specimen was peripheral blood. The receptors here all came from a human donor in a cohort sampled during active COVID-19. Both conserved end residues are part of each CDR3. A D gene is named only where the DNA matches it firmly. Size tells how often a clone was seen (once, few, many) or the class of an expanded clone, and some rows leave it out.

d_call clone_size j_call v_call cdr3_aa cdr3_nt
. few TRBJ2-7 TRBV2 CASSAVEEQYF TGTGCCAGCTCTGCGGTCGAGGAGCAGTACTTC
TRBD1 . TRBJ2-3 TRBV10-3 CAISESDRGHTQYF TGTGCCATCAGTGAGTCGGACAGGGGACATACGCAGTATTTT
. once TRBJ1-2 TRBV5-6 CASSLASYGYTF TGTGCCAGCAGCTTGGCCAGCTATGGCTACACCTTC
TRBD1 . TRBJ1-1 TRBV5-1 CASSLVAGGRTEAFF TGCGCCAGCAGCTTGGTAGCAGGGGGCAGGACTGAAGCTTTCTTT
. many TRBJ1-1 TRBV6-1 CASSERGRGEGTEAFF TGTGCCAGCAGTGAAAGGGGTAGGGGGGAGGGCACTGAAGCTTTCTTT
TRBD2 . TRBJ2-7 TRBV7-9 CASSLGTSGSYEQYF TGTGCCAGCAGCTTGGGGACTAGCGGCTCCTACGAGCAGTACTTC
TRBD1 once TRBJ2-7 TRBV27 CASSLRPGGSYEQYF TGTGCCAGCAGTTTAAGGCCAGGGGGCTCCTACGAGCAGTACTTC
TRBD1 once TRBJ2-5 TRBV28 CASSGGQGYQETQYF TGTGCCAGCAGTGGGGGACAGGGGTACCAAGAGACCCAGTACTTC
. few TRBJ1-4 TRBV7-2 CASSFGGGDEKLFF TGTGCCAGCAGCTTTGGAGGGGGGGATGAAAAACTGTTTTTT
. . TRBJ1-1 TRBV12-3/TRBV12-4 CASSPQSEAFF TGTGCCAGCAGCCCTCAGTCTGAAGCTTTCTTT
. . TRBJ1-5 TRBV19 CASSIVGQGGWYSNQPQHF TGTGCCAGTAGTATAGTTGGTCAGGGCGGCTGGTATAGCAATCAGCCCCAGCATTTT
. . TRBJ1-1 TRBV19 CASILTGMNTEAFF TGTGCCAGTATCCTGACAGGCATGAACACTGAAGCTTTCTTT
TRBD2 . TRBJ2-5 TRBV6-2/TRBV6-3 CASSYRTSGRGTQETQYF TGTGCCAGCAGTTACCGGACTAGCGGGAGGGGAACCCAAGAGACCCAGTACTTC
TRBD1 . TRBJ2-7 TRBV5-4 CASRLSGTVASYEQYF TGTGCCAGCAGACTCTCCGGGACAGTGGCCTCCTACGAGCAGTACTTC
TRBD2 once TRBJ2-1 TRBV7-2 CASSSGTSGGSEQFF TGTGCCAGCAGCTCCGGGACTAGCGGGGGGAGTGAGCAGTTCTTC
TRBD1 . TRBJ2-5 TRBV24-1 CATSDWTGGTQYF TGTGCCACCAGTGATTGGACAGGGGGGACCCAGTACTTC
TRBD2 . TRBJ2-7 TRBV10-1 CASSAGTNTYEQYF TGCGCCAGCAGCGCGGGGACTAATACCTACGAGCAGTACTTC
. . TRBJ2-3 TRBV15 CATSRPGAEVLPDTQYF TGTGCCACCAGCAGACCAGGGGCGGAAGTCCTACCAGATACGCAGTATTTT
TRBD1 . TRBJ2-1 TRBV6-4 CASSPTTGENEQFF TGTGCCAGCAGTCCCACGACAGGGGAGAATGAGCAGTTCTTC
. . TRBJ2-6 TRBV11-3 CASSQGGSGANVLTF TGTGCCAGCAGCCAGGGGGGCTCTGGGGCCAACGTCCTGACTTTC
TRBD1 . TRBJ1-2 TRBV2 CASTPGQDYGYTF TGTGCCAGCACCCCCGGACAGGACTATGGCTACACCTTC
. . TRBJ2-7 TRBV4-1 CASSQDWPYEQYF TGCGCCAGCAGCCAAGATTGGCCCTACGAGCAGTACTTC
TRBD1 . TRBJ2-1 TRBV6-4 CASSEVGLQGAYNEQFF TGTGCCAGCAGTGAAGTGGGGCTACAGGGGGCCTACAATGAGCAGTTCTTC